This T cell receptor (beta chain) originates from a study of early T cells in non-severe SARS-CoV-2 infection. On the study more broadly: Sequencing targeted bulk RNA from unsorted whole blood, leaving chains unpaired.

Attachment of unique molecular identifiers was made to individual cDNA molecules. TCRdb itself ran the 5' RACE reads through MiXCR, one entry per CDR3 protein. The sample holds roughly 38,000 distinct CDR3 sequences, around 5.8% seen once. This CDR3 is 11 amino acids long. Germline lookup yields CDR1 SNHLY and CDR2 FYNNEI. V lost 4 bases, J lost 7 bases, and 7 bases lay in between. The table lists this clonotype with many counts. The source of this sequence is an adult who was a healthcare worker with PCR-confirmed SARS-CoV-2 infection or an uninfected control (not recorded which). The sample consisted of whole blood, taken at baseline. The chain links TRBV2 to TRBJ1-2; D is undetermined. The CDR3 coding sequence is TGTGCCAGCAGTGCGAGGAGTGGCTACACCTTC. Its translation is CASSARSGYTF.